One TCR beta chain is described in this entry. Germline CDR1 and CDR2: ENHRY and SYGVKD. The CDR3 is 13 amino acids. The V gene lost 0 bases and the J gene lost 4 bases, with 4 bases spanning the gap. This sample is drawn from a study of T cell responses to AZD1222 COVID-19 vaccine. Profiling relied on immunoSEQ multiplex PCR, and the TCRdb table lists in-frame clones only, not all of them. The top ten hold approximately 2.9% of the sample, which has 100,000 to 120,000 clones, about 94% seen once. The genes are TRBV10-3 and TRBJ1-5; D is undetermined. The receptor's source is an adult who received the AZD1222 COVID-19 vaccine. The sequencing here drew on peripheral blood, taken 28 days after the second AZD1222 dose. CDR3 in DNA: TGTGCCATCAGTGAGTCCCCGAATCAGCCCCAGCATTTT. This sequence encodes CAISESPNQPQHF.